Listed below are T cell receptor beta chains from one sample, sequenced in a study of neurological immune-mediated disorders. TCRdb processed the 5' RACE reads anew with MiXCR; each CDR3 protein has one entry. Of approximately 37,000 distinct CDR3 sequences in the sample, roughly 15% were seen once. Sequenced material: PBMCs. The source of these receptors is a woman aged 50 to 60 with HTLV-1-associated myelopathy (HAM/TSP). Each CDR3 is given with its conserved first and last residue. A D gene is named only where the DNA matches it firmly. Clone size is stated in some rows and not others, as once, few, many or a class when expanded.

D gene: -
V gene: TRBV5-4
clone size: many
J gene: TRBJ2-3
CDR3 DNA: TGTGCCAGCAACCGCGCAGAAGACACAGATACGCAGTATTTT
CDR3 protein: CASNRAEDTDTQYF

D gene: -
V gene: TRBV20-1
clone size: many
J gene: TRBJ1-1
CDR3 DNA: TGCAGTGCTCCCGGGGGGGGAAAGATGAACACTGAAGCTTTCTTT
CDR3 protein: CSAPGGGKMNTEAFF

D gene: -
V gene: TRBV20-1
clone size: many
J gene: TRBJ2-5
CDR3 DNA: TGCAGTGCTAGAGGTGGGGGGGGGGCGGAGACCCAGTACTTC
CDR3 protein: CSARGGGGAETQYF

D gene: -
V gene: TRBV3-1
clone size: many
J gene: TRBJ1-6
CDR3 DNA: TGTGCCAGCAGCCAAGATCAAGAGAAATCACCCCTCCACTTT
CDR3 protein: CASSQDQEKSPLHF

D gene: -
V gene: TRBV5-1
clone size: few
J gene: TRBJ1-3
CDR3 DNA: TGCGCCAGCAGCTTGACACCGGCGGGTGGAAACACCATATATTTT
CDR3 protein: CASSLTPAGGNTIYF

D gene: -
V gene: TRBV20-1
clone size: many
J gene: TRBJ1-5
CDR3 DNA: TGCAGTGCTAGAGATGACAGGTGGGAACAGCCCCAGCATTTT
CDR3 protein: CSARDDRWEQPQHF

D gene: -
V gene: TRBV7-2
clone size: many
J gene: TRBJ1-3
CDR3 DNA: TGTGCCAGCAGCTTAGCCCATGGGTTCTCTGGAAACACCATATATTTT
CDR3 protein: CASSLAHGFSGNTIYF

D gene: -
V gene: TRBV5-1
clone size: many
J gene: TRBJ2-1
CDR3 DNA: TGCGCCAGCAGCTTGGGAACACCATTTTTGAATGAGCAGTTCTTC
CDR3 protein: CASSLGTPFLNEQFF

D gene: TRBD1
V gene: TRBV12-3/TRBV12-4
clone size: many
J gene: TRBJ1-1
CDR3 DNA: TGTGCCAGCAGTACTTATCACAGGGGTGTCCTTGGGAACACTGAAGCTTTCTTT
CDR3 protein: CASSTYHRGVLGNTEAFF

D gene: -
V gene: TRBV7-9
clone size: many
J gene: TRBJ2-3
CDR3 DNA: TGTGCCAGCAGCCCCGGGACTAGCACAGATACGCAGTATTTT
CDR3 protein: CASSPGTSTDTQYF

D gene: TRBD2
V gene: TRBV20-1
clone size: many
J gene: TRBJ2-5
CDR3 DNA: TGCAGTGCTCGGACTAGCGGGTCAGAGACCCAGTACTTC
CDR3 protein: CSARTSGSETQYF

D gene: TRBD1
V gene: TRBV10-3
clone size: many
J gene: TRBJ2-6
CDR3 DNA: TGTGCCATCAGTGAGTCGGACAGGGGGGTCTCTGGGGCCAACGTCCTGACTTTC
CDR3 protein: CAISESDRGVSGANVLTF

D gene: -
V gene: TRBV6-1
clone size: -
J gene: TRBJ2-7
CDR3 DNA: TGTGCCAGCAGGAGGGTGCAGGACCAGTACGAGCAGTACTTC
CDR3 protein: CASRRVQDQYEQYF

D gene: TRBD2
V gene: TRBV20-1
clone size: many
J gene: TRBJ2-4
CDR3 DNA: TGCAGTGCTGTGGGTAGCGGGGGAGGGGACATTCAGTACTTC
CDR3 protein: CSAVGSGGGDIQYF

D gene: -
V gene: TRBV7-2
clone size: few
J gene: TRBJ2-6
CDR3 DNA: TGTGCCAGCAGCTTAGGGGGGCGTACCTCTGGGGCCAACGTCCTGACTTTC
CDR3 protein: CASSLGGRTSGANVLTF